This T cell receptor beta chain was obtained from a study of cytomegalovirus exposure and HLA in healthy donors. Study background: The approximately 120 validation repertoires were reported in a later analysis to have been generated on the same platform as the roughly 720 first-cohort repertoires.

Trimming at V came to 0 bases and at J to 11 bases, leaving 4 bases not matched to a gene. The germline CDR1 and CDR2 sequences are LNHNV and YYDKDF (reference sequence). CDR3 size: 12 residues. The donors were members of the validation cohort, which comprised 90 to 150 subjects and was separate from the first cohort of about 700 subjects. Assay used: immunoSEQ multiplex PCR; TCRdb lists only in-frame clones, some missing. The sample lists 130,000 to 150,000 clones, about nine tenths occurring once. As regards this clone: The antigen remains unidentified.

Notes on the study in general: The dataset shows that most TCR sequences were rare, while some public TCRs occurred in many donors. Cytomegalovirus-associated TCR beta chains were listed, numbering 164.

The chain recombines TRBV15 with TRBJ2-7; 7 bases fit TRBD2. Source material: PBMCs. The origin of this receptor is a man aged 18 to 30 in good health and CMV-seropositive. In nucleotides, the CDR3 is TGTGCCACCAGCAGAGAGGCGGGGGAGGAGTACTTC. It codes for CATSREAGEEYF.